Below are 10 T cell receptor beta chains sequenced from a single sample in a study of T cell responses to AZD1222 COVID-19 vaccine (dated by TCRdb to about 2021). Library generation was performed with the immunoSEQ multiplex PCR assay. TCRdb limited this immuneACCESS table to in-frame rearrangements with V and J called. A share of clones is missing; checked studies link under half to unresolved V genes, and the rest is unexplained. In this sample the table shows 240,000 or so clones, approximately 95% of which occur a single time. The leading ten clones occupy around 0.6% of the sample. The sample's time point, from its label and the paper: baseline before first vaccination. The sample here was peripheral blood, taken on day 0 of AZD1222 vaccination. These receptors all come from an adult in good health.

The chain joins TRBV7-2 to TRBJ2-7; TRBD2 aligns across 8 bases. This CDR3 comprises 15 residues. Unmatched junction bases numbered 4, after V lost 3 bases and J lost 0 bases. Germline V gene sequence: CDR1 SGHTA, CDR2 FQGNSA. The CDR3 region is CASSFPGTSSYEQYF. Here the CDR3 DNA reads TGTGCCAGCAGCTTCCCTGGGACTAGCTCCTACGAGCAGTACTTC. Using reference TRBV7-2 and TRBJ2-7 for the parts outside the CDR3, the full variable domain is GAGVSQSPSNKVTEKGKDVELRCDPISGHTALYWYRQSLGQGLEFLIYFQGNSAPDKSGLPSDRFSAERTGGSVSTLTIQRTQQEDSAVYLCASSFPGTSSYEQYFGPGTRLTVT.

The V call is TRBV2, the J call TRBJ1-5; 7 bases map to TRBD1. The length of the CDR3 is 14 residues. Trimming at V came to 9 bases and at J to 3 bases, leaving 8 bases not matched to a gene. CDR1 is SNHLY and CDR2 is FYNNEI in the germline V gene. CDR3 DNA: TGTGCCAGTGACCGGGACAGCCTCAATCAGCCCCAGCATTTT. Amino acids: CASDRDSLNQPQHF.

This chain links TRBV28 with TRBJ1-4, with 9 bases fitting TRBD1. CDR1 is MDHEN and CDR2 is SYDVKM in the germline V gene. The CDR3 contains 12 residues. J was trimmed by 14 bases and V by 6 bases; bases with no gene match: 7. In DNA, the CDR3 is TGTGCCAGCAGACCCGACGACAGGGGGCTGTTTTTT. Translating it yields CASRPDDRGLFF.

The V gene is TRBV15, the J gene TRBJ1-5; D is uncertain. Trimming took off 1 base at V and 9 bases at J, with 16 bases between the two ends. Germline CDR1 is LNHNV and CDR2 is YYDKDF (reference sequence). The CDR3 totals 15 residues. The CDR3 region is CATSRGTAPIRPQHF. The CDR3 DNA sequence: TGTGCCACCAGCAGAGGAACAGCCCCTATACGGCCCCAGCATTTT.

The chain has TRBV10-3 and TRBJ2-7; 11 bases fit TRBD2. Germline CDR1 is ENHRY and CDR2 is SYGVKD. Trimming took 3 bases from V and 3 from J; bases not matched to a gene: 28. The CDR3 is made up of 23 amino acids. The CDR3 here is CAISDPQNSPPRPTTSGSYEQYF. CDR3 nucleotides: TGTGCCATCAGTGACCCCCAAAACTCGCCCCCTCGGCCCACTACTAGCGGGAGCTACGAGCAGTACTTC.

This sequence joins TRBV18 and TRBJ2-7, with 11 bases that match TRBD1. CDR3 length: 15 residues. The J segment lost 5 bases and the V segment lost 6 bases, leaving 9 bases of the junction unmatched. Germline V gene sequence: CDR1 KGHSH, CDR2 LQKENI. The CDR3 region is CASSRTGGDVNEQYF. In DNA, the CDR3 is TGTGCCAGCTCCCGGACAGGGGGCGATGTGAACGAGCAGTACTTC.

This sequence joins TRBV28 and TRBJ1-1, with D possibly TRBD1 on 5 matching bases. The germline V and J ends were trimmed by 6 bases and 11 bases, with 43 bases remaining between them. Germline V gene data show CDR1 as MDHEN and CDR2 as SYDVKM. The CDR3 is 21 amino acids. The CDR3 nucleotides are TGTGCCAGCAGGGGCAGCCGGCGTCTCTCACGGAAAGGACATCCGGAATTCTGGGCTTTCTTT. Translated, it gives CASRGSRRLSRKGHPEFWAFF.

The chain combines TRBV5-8 with TRBJ2-1; D is possibly TRBD2 (6 bases). CDR3 size: 14 residues. Per germline, CDR1 SGHTS and CDR2 YDEGEE. V lost 9 bases to trimming and J lost 3 bases, with 16 bases between them. In DNA form, the CDR3 reads TGTGCCACCGCAGCCGGGACTGACTACAATGAGCAGTTCTTC. This encodes CATAAGTDYNEQFF. Together with reference TRBV5-8 and TRBJ2-1, the CDR3 gives the full variable domain: EAGVTQSPTHLIKTRGQQATLRCSPISGHTSVYWYQQALGLGLQFLLWYDEGEERNRGNFPPRFSGRQFPNYSSELNVNALELEDSALYLCATAAGTDYNEQFFGPGTRLTVL.

CDR3 region: CASQNVGEGYNEQFF. CDR3 sequence (DNA): TGTGCCAGCCAGAATGTGGGAGAGGGCTACAATGAGCAGTTCTTC. The J gene is TRBJ2-1, the V gene TRBV6-5; a weak D match, TRBD2 (5 bases). V dropped 8 bases and J dropped 3 bases, with 17 bases sitting between them. Germline V gene data show CDR1 as MNHEY and CDR2 as SVGAGI. The CDR3 contains 15 residues.

J is TRBJ2-1 and V is TRBV27; D is ambiguous. CDR3 length: 15 amino acids. Germline V lookup: CDR1 MNHEY, CDR2 SMNVEV (reference sequence). The V end lost 8 bases, the J end lost 0 bases, and 14 bases lay between the germline ends. CDR3 protein: CASRLLGSSYNEQFF. CDR3 DNA: TGTGCCAGCCGTCTGCTTGGCAGCTCCTACAATGAGCAGTTCTTC.